The rows below give T cell receptor beta chains drawn from one sample of a study of response to subunit inactivated influenza vaccine. MiXCR, run by TCRdb on the RT-PCR reads, gives a single entry per CDR3 protein. The sample lists about half a million distinct CDR3 sequences, roughly 27% occurring once. This sample comprised CD4+ T cells sorted from PBMCs, obtained 5 to 6 days after vaccination. The receptors derive from a man aged 45 to 65 who received an inactivated influenza vaccine. CDR3s include the opening cysteine and the closing phenylalanine or tryptophan. The order of the fields is clone size, V gene, J gene, D gene, CDR3 DNA, CDR3 protein. The D gene is left open where the match is weak. The listing skips clone size in some rows; elsewhere it reads once, few, many or a size class.

>NA|TRBV3-1|TRBJ1-3|NA
TGTGCCAGCAGCCAAGATTTAGGGCTAGGCGGAAACACCATATATTTT
CASSQDLGLGGNTIYF
>few|TRBV5-1|TRBJ2-7|TRBD2
TGCGCCAGCAGCTTGGACCCCCTAGCGGGAGGGGTCTACGAGCAGTACTTC
CASSLDPLAGGVYEQYF
>NA|TRBV18|TRBJ1-1|TRBD1
TGTGCCAGCTCACCCCCCGGGACAGGGGTCACTGAAGCTTTCTTT
CASSPPGTGVTEAFF
>few|TRBV9|TRBJ2-2|NA
TGTGCCAGCAGCGTTCACACCGGGGAGCTGTTTTTT
CASSVHTGELFF
>few|TRBV10-3|TRBJ2-5|TRBD1
TGTGCCATCAGCTCGACGACAGGGGCGGGGGAGACCCAGTACTTC
CAISSTTGAGETQYF
>few|TRBV12-3/TRBV12-4|TRBJ1-5|NA
TGTGCCAGCAACGCCTTTGGGGGAGTAGAGCAGCCCCAGCATTTT
CASNAFGGVEQPQHF
>few|TRBV29-1|TRBJ2-3|TRBD1
TGCAGCGGTAAAGACGGGACAGCGAGCACAGATACGCAGTATTTT
CSGKDGTASTDTQYF
>many|TRBV7-9|TRBJ2-3|NA
TGTGCCAGCAGTCCCCTCGGGGATACGCAGTATTTT
CASSPLGDTQYF
>NA|TRBV3-1|TRBJ2-7|NA
TGTGCCAGCAGCCAGACTAGGGCCGAGCAGTACTTC
CASSQTRAEQYF
>NA|TRBV5-1|TRBJ2-7|NA
TGCGCCAGCAGCTTCGCGAGCGGAACCTACGAGCAGTACTTC
CASSFASGTYEQYF
>few|TRBV12-3/TRBV12-4|TRBJ2-2|TRBD2
TGTGCCAGCAGTCCTGTCGGGGGAGGGCGCACCGGGGAGCTGTTTTTT
CASSPVGGGRTGELFF
>NA|TRBV4-3|TRBJ2-1|TRBD2
TGCGCCAGCAGCCAAGAACGGGGGGTGGGTGAGCAGTTCTTC
CASSQERGVGEQFF
>NA|TRBV6-2/TRBV6-3|TRBJ2-7|NA
TGTGCCAGCACCTTCGCTAGGGCAGAAAAGCAGTACTTC
CASTFARAEKQYF
>NA|TRBV12-3/TRBV12-4|TRBJ2-5|TRBD2
TGTGCCAGCAGTAGTAGCGGGAAATGGGAGACCCAGTACTTC
CASSSSGKWETQYF
>few|TRBV11-3|TRBJ2-2|NA
TGTGCCAGCAGCTCCTTTCTTAGATTTGCGCTCGACAAACTTAACACCGGGGAGCTGTTTTTT
CASSSFLRFALDKLNTGELFF
>few|TRBV7-2|TRBJ2-7|TRBD2
TGTGCCAGCAGCTTAGGTAGCGGGAGGAGCTCCTACGAGCAGTACTTC
CASSLGSGRSSYEQYF
>NA|TRBV24-1|TRBJ2-1|TRBD2
TGTGCCACCAGTGATTTTGGTAGCGGGGGAACCTACAATGAGCAGTTCTTC
CATSDFGSGGTYNEQFF
>NA|TRBV7-2|TRBJ2-7|NA
TGTGCCAGCAGCTTAGCCAGTTCTGAGTACGAGCAGTACTTC
CASSLASSEYEQYF
>few|TRBV20-1|TRBJ2-3|NA
TGCAGTGCTTTGGGGGCGGGTGGAAGCACAGATACGCAGTATTTT
CSALGAGGSTDTQYF
>few|TRBV20-1|TRBJ1-1|NA
TGCAGGGTAATACAGGGTACGGACACTGAAGCTTTCTTT
CRVIQGTDTEAFF
>once|TRBV4-3|TRBJ1-1|NA
TGCGCCAGCAGCCAAATTAGGGAGAACACTGAAGCTTTCTTT
CASSQIRENTEAFF
>NA|TRBV29-1|TRBJ2-3|NA
TGCAGCCTTGGGTGGGGGGCGGATCGGGATACGCAGTATTTT
CSLGWGADRDTQYF
>few|TRBV6-1|TRBJ2-1|TRBD1
TGTGCCAGCAGAGAACACAGGGGGCGCTTGGATGAGCAGTTCTTC
CASREHRGRLDEQFF
>few|TRBV20-1|TRBJ2-6|TRBD2
TGCAGTGCTGCGGGGGGTGGGAGCTCTGGGGCCAACGTCCTGACTTTC
CSAAGGGSSGANVLTF
>NA|TRBV12-3/TRBV12-4|TRBJ2-2|TRBD1
TGTGCCAGCAGTCCCCGGACAGGGGGCGGCGGGGAGCTGTTTTTT
CASSPRTGGGGELFF
>NA|TRBV5-6|TRBJ2-7|NA
TGTGCCCGCAGCTTGGGACCGGCAGGGAGAGAGCAGTACTTC
CARSLGPAGREQYF
>few|TRBV24-1|TRBJ2-1|TRBD2
TGTGCCACCAGTGAGTCTAGCGGGATAGTCTCCTACAATGAGCAGTTCTTC
CATSESSGIVSYNEQFF
>NA|TRBV6-2/TRBV6-3|TRBJ2-5|NA
TGTGCCAGCAGTTACTCGACCGGGGTGAGAGAGACCCAGTACTTC
CASSYSTGVRETQYF
>few|TRBV6-1|TRBJ2-5|NA
TGTGCCAGCAGTAGGGGAGCGGCTAACCAAGAGACCCAGTACTTC
CASSRGAANQETQYF
>few|TRBV20-1|TRBJ2-5|TRBD2
TGCAGTGCTAGAGATTCGGCTAGCGGGAGGGCGGAGACCCAGTACTTC
CSARDSASGRAETQYF
>few|TRBV12-3/TRBV12-4|TRBJ2-3|TRBD1
TGTGCCAGCAGTTTATCAGGGGGCAACGCAGATACGCAGTATTTT
CASSLSGGNADTQYF
>few|TRBV6-5|TRBJ2-2|TRBD2
TGTGCCAGCAGTTCCCTTAGCGGGAGGGCCGCCGGGGAGCTGTTTTTT
CASSSLSGRAAGELFF
>NA|TRBV18|TRBJ2-3|NA
TGTGCCAGCTCACTCATGGAGGGGCGCACAGATACGCAGTATTTT
CASSLMEGRTDTQYF
>NA|TRBV14|TRBJ1-2|NA
TGTGCCAGCAGCGGACTCCACCCCTCAAATGGCTACACCTTC
CASSGLHPSNGYTF
>many|TRBV29-1|TRBJ2-3|TRBD1
TGCAGCGCCACAGGGGCAGGGACACGCACAGATACGCAGTATTTT
CSATGAGTRTDTQYF
>many|TRBV18|TRBJ2-7|NA
TGTGCCAGCTCACCACGGAGGGGGGACGCCTACGAGCAGTACTTC
CASSPRRGDAYEQYF
>NA|TRBV3-1|TRBJ2-7|NA
TGTGCCAGCAGCCAAGGGGAAAGCAGCTCCTACGAGCAGTACTTC
CASSQGESSSYEQYF
>many|TRBV12-3/TRBV12-4|TRBJ2-7|NA
TGTGCCAGCAGCCGTGGAGAGAGCTCCTACGAGCAGTACTTC
CASSRGESSYEQYF
>NA|TRBV27|TRBJ1-4|NA
TGTGCCAGCAGGGCTCAGGGGCAACTTTCGGAAAAACTGTTTTTT
CASRAQGQLSEKLFF
>few|TRBV4-3|TRBJ1-2|TRBD1
TGCGCCAGCAGCCAAGACCCGAGTGGACAGGGGGCGCAGGGCTACACCTTC
CASSQDPSGQGAQGYTF
>NA|TRBV7-9|TRBJ2-1|NA
TGTGCCAGCAGAATATCGGCCCCAGCGGAGCAGTTCTTC
CASRISAPAEQFF
>NA|TRBV7-2|TRBJ2-1|TRBD2
TGTGCCAGCAGCTCGGCGGGACTAGTAACCAACTATGAGCAGTTCTTC
CASSSAGLVTNYEQFF
>few|TRBV12-3/TRBV12-4|TRBJ2-5|NA
TGTGCCAGCAGTTTTGGGGGATTCCAAGAGACCCAGTACTTC
CASSFGGFQETQYF
>NA|TRBV3-1|TRBJ1-2|NA
TGTGCCAGCAGCCAACCCCAGGGCTATGGCTACACCTTC
CASSQPQGYGYTF
>NA|TRBV7-8|TRBJ2-3|TRBD1
TGTGCCAGCAGCCCCATGACAGGGCCAGATACGCAGTATTTT
CASSPMTGPDTQYF
>NA|TRBV10-2|TRBJ1-4|TRBD1
TGCGCCAGCAGTGAGGAGTACAGGGGTGAAAAACTGTTTTTT
CASSEEYRGEKLFF
>NA|TRBV4-1|TRBJ2-7|TRBD1
TGCGCCAGCAGCATATGGACAGGGGAGTACGAGCAGTACTTC
CASSIWTGEYEQYF
>NA|TRBV30|TRBJ1-4|NA
TGTGCCTGGAGTGCGGGGCGGGAAAAACTGTTTTTT
CAWSAGREKLFF
>NA|TRBV29-1|TRBJ2-5|NA
TGCAGCGCAGCTAGGAACTCGGTCGAGGGAGAGACCCAGTACTTC
CSAARNSVEGETQYF